This T cell receptor (beta chain) was recovered during a study of T cells in Graves' hyperthyroidism and ophthalmopathy. Turning to the study itself: Peripheral blood was acquired at first diagnosis, ahead of any therapy whatsoever. Broader study findings: Most clonotypes expanded in the thyroid (above 0.001) were also present in blood.

With V trimmed by 3 bases and J by 6 bases, 5 bases remained unmatched. This CDR3 contains 15 residues. CDR1 is MNHNS, CDR2 SASEGT, per germline. Cells are PBMCs isolated from over 7.5 ml of fresh blood. Authors of the study amplified TCR beta CDR3 regions from RNA transcripts. A set of HTBI primers served as the primers for a first-round RT-PCR of the TCR CDR3. TCRdb redid the calling of the multiplex PCR reads with MiXCR, one entry per CDR3 protein. The sample includes about 530,000 distinct CDR3 sequences, 15% to 20% of them seen just once. This clonotype was seen ten or more times. Its antigen is not identified.

This chain connects TRBV6-1 to TRBJ2-1, with TRBD1 matching 10 bases. The clonotype originates from a woman between 18 and 29 years old with Graves' ophthalmopathy. The specimen was blood. CDR3 coding DNA: TGTGCCAGCAGTGAGGGACAGGGGAACAGCAATGAGCAGTTCTTC. It yields the protein CASSEGQGNSNEQFF.